This TCR beta chain was observed in a study of blood T cell repertoires in COVID-19. V gave up 3 bases and J gave up 0 bases, with 11 bases separating them. CDR1 and CDR2 from the germline V gene are SGHRS and YFSETQ. The CDR3 covers 15 residues. Assignment of participants to cohorts was predicated upon participant-reported clinical history. Method: immunoSEQ multiplex PCR; TCRdb's copy keeps in-frame clones and lacks some. The data contain about 280,000 clones, 75% to 90% of them singletons. Source material: PBMCs or T cells enriched from blood (not recorded which). V usage is TRBV5-1 and J usage is TRBJ2-3; D may be TRBD2 (6 bases). The receptor was derived from a woman between 45 and 65 years old who had recovered from COVID-19. CDR3 in DNA: TGCGCCAGCAGCTCCGGGGGTCCTAGCACAGATACGCAGTATTTT. Encoded protein: CASSSGGPSTDTQYF.